This TCR beta chain was found in a study of cytomegalovirus exposure and HLA in healthy donors. Study-wide points: In vitro experiments confirmed that three CMV-associated chains were specific for CMV antigens. Accurate predictions that matched the HLA-A and HLA-B alleles of most subjects were reportedly made from TCR beta sequences.

The CDR3 has 16 residues. Per germline, CDR1 SGHVS and CDR2 FQNEAQ. V shed 4 bases, J shed 7 bases, and the junction held 12 bases outside the gene matches. Nominally healthy donors were sampled, though unrecorded immune exposures were likely. Primers for the PCR totalled 60 Vbeta and 13 Jbeta. The method was immunoSEQ multiplex PCR; TCRdb's version includes in-frame clones alone and lacks a portion of them. The sample consists of roughly 80,000 clones, less than 80% of them appearing once. Turning to this clone: The target antigen is unknown.

The V call is TRBV7-8, the J call TRBJ2-1; the match to TRBD1 covers 8 bases. This receptor was taken from a woman aged 45-65 years in good health and CMV-seropositive. Sample: PBMCs. DNA of the CDR3: TGTGCCAGCAGCTCTGGCCGAGACAGGGGAAAAAATGAGCAGTTCTTC. This codes for CASSSGRDRGKNEQFF.